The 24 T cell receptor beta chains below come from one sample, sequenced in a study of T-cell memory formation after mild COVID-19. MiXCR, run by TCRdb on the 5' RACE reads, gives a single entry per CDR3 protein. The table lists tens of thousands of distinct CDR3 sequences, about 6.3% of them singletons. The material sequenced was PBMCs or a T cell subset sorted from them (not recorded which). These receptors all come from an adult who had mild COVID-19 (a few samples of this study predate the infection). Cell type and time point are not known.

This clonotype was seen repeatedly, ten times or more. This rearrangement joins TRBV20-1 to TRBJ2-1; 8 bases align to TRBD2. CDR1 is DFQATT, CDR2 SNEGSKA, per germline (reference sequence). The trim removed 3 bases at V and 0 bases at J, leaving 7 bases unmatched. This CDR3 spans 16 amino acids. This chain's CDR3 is CSARVAGGTSYNEQFF. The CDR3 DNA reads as TGCAGTGCTAGGGTGGCGGGAGGTACCTCCTACAATGAGCAGTTCTTC.

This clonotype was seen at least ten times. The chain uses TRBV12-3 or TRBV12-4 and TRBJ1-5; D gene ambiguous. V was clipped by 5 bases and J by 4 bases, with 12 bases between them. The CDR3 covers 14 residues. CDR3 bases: TGTGCCAGCAGTCCCACGAACGGGAATCAGCCCCAGCATTTT. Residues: CASSPTNGNQPQHF.

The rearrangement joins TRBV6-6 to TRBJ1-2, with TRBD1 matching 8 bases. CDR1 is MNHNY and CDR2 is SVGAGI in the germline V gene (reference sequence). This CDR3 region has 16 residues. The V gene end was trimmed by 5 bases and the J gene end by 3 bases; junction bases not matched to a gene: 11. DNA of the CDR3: TGTGCCAGCAGTCCGACAGGGGCCCTCTCTTACTATGGCTACACCTTC. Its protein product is CASSPTGALSYYGYTF.

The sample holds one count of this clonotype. CDR3 nucleotides: TGTGCCAGCACCTTGGACAGGGAATTCGAGACCCAGTACTTC. Translation gives CASTLDREFETQYF. The chain links TRBV12-3 or TRBV12-4 to TRBJ2-5, with 8 bases that match TRBD1. V was pared by 7 bases and J by 5 bases, with 9 bases of the junction left unmatched. This CDR3 spans 14 amino acids.

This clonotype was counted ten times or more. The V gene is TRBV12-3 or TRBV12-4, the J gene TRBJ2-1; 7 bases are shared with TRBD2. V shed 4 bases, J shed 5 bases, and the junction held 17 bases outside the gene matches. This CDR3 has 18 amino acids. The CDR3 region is CASSSTSHISRANNEQFF. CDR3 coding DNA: TGTGCCAGCAGTTCGACTAGCCATATCTCCAGGGCGAACAATGAGCAGTTCTTC.

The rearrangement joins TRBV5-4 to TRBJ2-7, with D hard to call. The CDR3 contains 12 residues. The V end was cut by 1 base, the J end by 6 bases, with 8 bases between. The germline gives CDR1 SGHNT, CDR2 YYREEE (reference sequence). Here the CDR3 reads CASSLIGTEQYF. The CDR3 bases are TGTGCCAGCAGCTTGATAGGAACCGAGCAGTACTTC. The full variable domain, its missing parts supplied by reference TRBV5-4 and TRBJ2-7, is ETGVTQSPTHLIKTRGQQVTLRCSSQSGHNTVSWYQQALGQGPQFIFQYYREEENGRGNFPPRFSGLQFPNYSSELNVNALELDDSALYLCASSLIGTEQYFGPGTRLTVT.

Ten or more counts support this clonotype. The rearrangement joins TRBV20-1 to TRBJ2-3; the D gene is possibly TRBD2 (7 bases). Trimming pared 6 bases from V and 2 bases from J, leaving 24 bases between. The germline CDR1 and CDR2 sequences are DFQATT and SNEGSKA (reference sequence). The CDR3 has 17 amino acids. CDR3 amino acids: CSATRTQGLAVTDTQYF. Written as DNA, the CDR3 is TGCAGTGCAACCAGAACTCAGGGGCTAGCGGTCACAGATACGCAGTATTTT.

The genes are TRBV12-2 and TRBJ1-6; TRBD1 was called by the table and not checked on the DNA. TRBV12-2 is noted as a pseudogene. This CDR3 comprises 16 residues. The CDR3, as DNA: TGTGCAAGTCGCTTAGCGGAAGGGGCGGCGGAATCACCCCTCCACTTT. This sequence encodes CASRLAEGAAESPLHF.

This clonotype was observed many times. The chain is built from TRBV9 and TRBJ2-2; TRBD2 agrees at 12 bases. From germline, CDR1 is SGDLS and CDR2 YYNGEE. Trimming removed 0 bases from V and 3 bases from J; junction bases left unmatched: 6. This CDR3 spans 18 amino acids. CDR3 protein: CASSVVGWTSGDTGELFF. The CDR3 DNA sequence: TGTGCCAGCAGCGTAGTAGGTTGGACTAGCGGGGACACCGGGGAGCTGTTTTTT.

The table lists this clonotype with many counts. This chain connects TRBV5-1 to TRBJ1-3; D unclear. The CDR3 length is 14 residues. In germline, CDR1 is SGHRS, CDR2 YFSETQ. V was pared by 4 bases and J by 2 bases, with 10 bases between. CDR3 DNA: TGCGCCAGCAGCCTTGGGCCTACTGGAAACACCATATATTTT. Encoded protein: CASSLGPTGNTIYF.

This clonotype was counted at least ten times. CDR3 region: CASSLIRGGGEQYF. The CDR3 DNA follows: TGTGCCAGCAGCTTAATCAGGGGGGGCGGCGAGCAGTACTTC. The V call is TRBV7-2, the J call TRBJ2-7; D assignment may be TRBD1 or TRBD2 (7 bases each). Germline loops: CDR1 SGHTA, CDR2 FQGNSA. Trimming removed 2 bases from V and 6 bases from J, with 14 bases in between. The length of the CDR3 is 14 residues.

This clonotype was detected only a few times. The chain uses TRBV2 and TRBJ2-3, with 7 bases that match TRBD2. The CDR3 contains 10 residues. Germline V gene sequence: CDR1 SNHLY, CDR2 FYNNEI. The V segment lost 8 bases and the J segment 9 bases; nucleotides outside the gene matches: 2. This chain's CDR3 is CASGEGTQYF. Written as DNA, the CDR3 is TGTGCCAGCGGGGAGGGGACGCAGTATTTT. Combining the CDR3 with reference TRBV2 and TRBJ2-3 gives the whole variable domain EPEVTQTPSHQVTQMGQEVILRCVPISNHLYFYWYRQILGQKVEFLVSFYNNEISEKSEIFDDQFSVERPDGSNFTLKIRSTKLEDSAMYFCASGEGTQYFGPGTRLTVL.

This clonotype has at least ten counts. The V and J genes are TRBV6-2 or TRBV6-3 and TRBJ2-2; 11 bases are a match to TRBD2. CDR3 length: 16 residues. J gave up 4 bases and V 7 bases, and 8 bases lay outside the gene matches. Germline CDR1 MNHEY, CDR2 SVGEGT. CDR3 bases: TGTGCCAGCAAAGAACTAGCGGGAGCAGGCACCGGGGAGCTGTTTTTT. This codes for CASKELAGAGTGELFF.

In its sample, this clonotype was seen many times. This CDR3 reads CASSLGGSDSYNEQFF. In DNA, the CDR3 is TGCGCCAGCAGCTTGGGCGGGAGCGACTCCTACAATGAGCAGTTCTTC. The chain carries TRBV5-1 and TRBJ2-1; TRBD2 matches at 7 bases. Trimming cost V 0 bases and J 0 bases; bases outside gene matches: 3. In germline, CDR1 is SGHRS, CDR2 YFSETQ. The CDR3 runs 16 residues.

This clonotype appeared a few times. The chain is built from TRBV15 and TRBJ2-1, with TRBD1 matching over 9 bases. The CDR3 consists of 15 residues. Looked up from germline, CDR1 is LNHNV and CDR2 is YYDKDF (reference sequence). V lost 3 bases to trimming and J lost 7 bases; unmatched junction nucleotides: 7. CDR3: CATSRDRGVRNEQFF. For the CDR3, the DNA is TGTGCCACCAGCAGGGACAGGGGAGTAAGGAATGAGCAGTTCTTC.

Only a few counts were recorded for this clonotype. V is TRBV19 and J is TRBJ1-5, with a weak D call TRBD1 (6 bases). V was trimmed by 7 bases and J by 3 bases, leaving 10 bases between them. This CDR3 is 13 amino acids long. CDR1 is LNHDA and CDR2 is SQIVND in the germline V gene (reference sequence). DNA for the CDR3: TGTGCCAGTAAGGACAGTAACAATCAGCCCCAGCATTTT. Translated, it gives CASKDSNNQPQHF.

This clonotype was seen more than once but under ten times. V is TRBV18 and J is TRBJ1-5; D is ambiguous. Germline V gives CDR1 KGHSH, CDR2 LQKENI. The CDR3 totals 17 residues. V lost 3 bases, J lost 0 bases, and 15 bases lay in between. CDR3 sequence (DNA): TGTGCCAGCTCACCTCAAAAAGGGTCTTATAGCAATCAGCCCCAGCATTTT. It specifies CASSPQKGSYSNQPQHF.

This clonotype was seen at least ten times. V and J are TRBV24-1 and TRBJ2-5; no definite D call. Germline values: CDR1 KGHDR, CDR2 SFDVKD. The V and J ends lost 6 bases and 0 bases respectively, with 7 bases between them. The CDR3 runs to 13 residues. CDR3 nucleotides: TGTGCCACCAGTTCCCGGAACCAAGAGACCCAGTACTTC. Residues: CATSSRNQETQYF.

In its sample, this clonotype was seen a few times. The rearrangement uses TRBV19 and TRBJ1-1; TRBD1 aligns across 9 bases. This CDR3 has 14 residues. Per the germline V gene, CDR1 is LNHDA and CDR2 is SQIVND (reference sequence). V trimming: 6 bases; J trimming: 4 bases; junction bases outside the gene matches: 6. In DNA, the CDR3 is TGTGCCAGTAGCCTGACAGGGGGGTTCACTGAAGCTTTCTTT. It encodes CASSLTGGFTEAFF.

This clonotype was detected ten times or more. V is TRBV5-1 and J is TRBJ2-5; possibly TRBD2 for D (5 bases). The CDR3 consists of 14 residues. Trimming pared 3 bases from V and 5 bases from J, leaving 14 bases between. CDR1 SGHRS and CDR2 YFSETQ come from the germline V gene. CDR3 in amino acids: CASSSEDGSETQYF. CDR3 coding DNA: TGCGCCAGCAGCTCGGAGGACGGATCGGAGACCCAGTACTTC.

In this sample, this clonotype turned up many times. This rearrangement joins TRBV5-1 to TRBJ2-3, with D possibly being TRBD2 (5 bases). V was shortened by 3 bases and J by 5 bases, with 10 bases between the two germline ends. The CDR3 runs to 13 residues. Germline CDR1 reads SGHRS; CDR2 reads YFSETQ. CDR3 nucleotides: TGCGCCAGCAGCTCCTCGGAGGTAGATACGCAGTATTTT. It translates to CASSSSEVDTQYF.

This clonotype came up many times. The CDR3 DNA sequence: TGCAGTGCTAGAGTAACGGGGGAACGGGTTCAGTACTTC. Translated, it gives CSARVTGERVQYF. This chain connects TRBV20-1 to TRBJ2-4; TRBD2 might be the D (6 bases). Per germline, CDR1 DFQATT and CDR2 SNEGSKA (reference sequence). The CDR3 totals 13 residues. The V end was cut by 1 base, the J end by 11 bases, with 15 bases between.

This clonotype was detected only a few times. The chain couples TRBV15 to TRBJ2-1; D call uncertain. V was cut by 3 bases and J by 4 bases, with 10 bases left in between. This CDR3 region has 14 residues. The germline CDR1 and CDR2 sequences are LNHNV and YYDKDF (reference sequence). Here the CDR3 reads CATSRRQYYNEQFF. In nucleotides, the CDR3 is TGTGCCACCAGCAGGCGCCAATATTACAATGAGCAGTTCTTC.

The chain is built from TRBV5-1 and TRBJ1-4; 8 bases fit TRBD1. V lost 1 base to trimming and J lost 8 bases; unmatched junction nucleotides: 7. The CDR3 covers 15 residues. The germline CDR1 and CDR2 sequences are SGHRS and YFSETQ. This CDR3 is CASSLTGGREEKLFF. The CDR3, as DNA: TGCGCCAGCAGCTTGACAGGGGGAAGGGAGGAAAAACTGTTTTTT.